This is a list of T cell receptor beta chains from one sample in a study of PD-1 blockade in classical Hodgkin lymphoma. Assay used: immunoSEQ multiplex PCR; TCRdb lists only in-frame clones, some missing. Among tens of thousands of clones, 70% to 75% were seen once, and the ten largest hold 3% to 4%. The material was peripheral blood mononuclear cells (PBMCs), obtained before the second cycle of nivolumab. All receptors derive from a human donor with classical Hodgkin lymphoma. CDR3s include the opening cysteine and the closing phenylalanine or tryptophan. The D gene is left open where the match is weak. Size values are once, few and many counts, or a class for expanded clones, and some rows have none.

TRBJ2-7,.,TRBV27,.,TGTGCCAGCCGGGCCCCAGACTACGAGCAGTACTTC,CASRAPDYEQYF
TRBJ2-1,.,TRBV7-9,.,TGTGCCAGCAGCTTAGGTGCAAGCTCCTACAATGAGCAGTTCTTC,CASSLGASSYNEQFF
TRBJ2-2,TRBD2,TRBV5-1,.,TGCGCCAGCAGCTTGGCCTTGGTCCCGGGGGGCACCGGGGAGCTGTTTTTT,CASSLALVPGGTGELFF
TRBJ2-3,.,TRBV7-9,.,TGTGCCAGCAGCTTAGTGTCAGATACGCAGTATTTT,CASSLVSDTQYF
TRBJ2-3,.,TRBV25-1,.,TGTGCCAGCAGTGAATTTCCAGGGACGATAGATACGCAGTATTTT,CASSEFPGTIDTQYF
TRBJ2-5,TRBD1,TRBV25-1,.,TGTGCCAGCAGCGAAGCAGGGGGAACCCAAGAGACCCAGTACTTC,CASSEAGGTQETQYF
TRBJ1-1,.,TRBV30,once,TGTGCCTGGAGTGTAGAGGGGAACACTGAAGCTTTCTTT,CAWSVEGNTEAFF
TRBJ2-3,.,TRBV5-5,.,TGTGCCAGCAAGCTTCAGGGGATTAGCACAGATACGCAGTATTTT,CASKLQGISTDTQYF
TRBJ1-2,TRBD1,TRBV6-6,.,TGTGCCAGCAGTTACTTCGGACAGGGGGTAGGCTATGGCTACACCTTC,CASSYFGQGVGYGYTF
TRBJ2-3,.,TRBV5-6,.,TGTGCCAGCAGCTCGATAACATCCCGTCCGCAGTATTTT,CASSSITSRPQYF
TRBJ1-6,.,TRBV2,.,TGTGCCAGCAGTGAATTTGGCGGAAGCTCCTATAATTCACCCCTCCACTTT,CASSEFGGSSYNSPLHF
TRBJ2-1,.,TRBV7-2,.,TGTGCCAGCAACGGGCCCGGGACCCCCAAGAATGAGCAGTTCTTC,CASNGPGTPKNEQFF
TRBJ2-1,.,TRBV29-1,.,TGCAGCGTTGGGCAGATCCAGTTCTTC,CSVGQIQFF
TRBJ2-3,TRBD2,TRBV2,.,TGTGCCAGCAGTGGGACTAGCGAAAATACGCAGTATTTT,CASSGTSENTQYF
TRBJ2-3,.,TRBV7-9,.,TGTGCCAGCAGGACAAACCTGGGAGATACGCAGTATTTT,CASRTNLGDTQYF
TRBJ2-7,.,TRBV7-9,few,TGTGCCAGCAGCTTCTCGACGGAACCATACGAGCAGTACTTC,CASSFSTEPYEQYF
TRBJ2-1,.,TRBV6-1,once,TGTGCCAGCAGTGAGTTTGGTCCGGGGGGCCCGTACAATGAGCAGTTCTTC,CASSEFGPGGPYNEQFF
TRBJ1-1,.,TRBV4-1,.,TGCGCCAGCAGCCAAGGCCTGGACTTGAACACTGAAGCTTTCTTT,CASSQGLDLNTEAFF
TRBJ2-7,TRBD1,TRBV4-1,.,TGCGCCAGCAGTCCCCCACAGGGGTACGAGCAGTACTTC,CASSPPQGYEQYF
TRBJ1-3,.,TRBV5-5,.,TGTGCCAGCAGCTTGGTCCGGATTCAAGGTCAGAGGCATGGAAACACCATATATTTT,CASSLVRIQGQRHGNTIYF
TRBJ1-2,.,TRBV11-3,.,TGTGCCAGCAGCTTAGGATCGGGGCTACACTATGGCTACACCTTC,CASSLGSGLHYGYTF
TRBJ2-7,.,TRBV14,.,TGTGCCAGCAGCCTGCATAGCTACGAGCAGTACTTC,CASSLHSYEQYF
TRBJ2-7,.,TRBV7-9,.,TGTGCCAGCAGTATGACCCCAAACCAATACGAGCAGTACTTC,CASSMTPNQYEQYF
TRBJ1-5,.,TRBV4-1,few,TGCGCCAGCAGCCAAGAGCTGGGGGCGAAGAATCAGCCCCAGCATTTT,CASSQELGAKNQPQHF
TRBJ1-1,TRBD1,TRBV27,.,TGTGCCAGCAGTCCGACAGGGATAGTCACTGAAGCTTTCTTT,CASSPTGIVTEAFF
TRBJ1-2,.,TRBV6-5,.,TGTGCCAGGAGTTACCCCAGGAGGGGTGGCTACACCTTC,CARSYPRRGGYTF
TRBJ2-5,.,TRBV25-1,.,TGTGCCAGCAGCCCGACCATCATAAAACAAGAGACCCAGTACTTC,CASSPTIIKQETQYF
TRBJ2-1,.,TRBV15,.,TGTGCCACCAGCAGAGATCTGGTACTAGCCCCCAACAATGAGCAGTTCTTC,CATSRDLVLAPNNEQFF
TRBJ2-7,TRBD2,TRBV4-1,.,TGCGCCAGCAGCCAGGGGGGGTTCGCCGAGCAGTACTTC,CASSQGGFAEQYF
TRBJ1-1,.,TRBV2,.,TGTGCCAGCAGTGCAGGACTAATGAACACTGAAGCTTTCTTT,CASSAGLMNTEAFF
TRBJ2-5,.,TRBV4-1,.,TGCGCCAGCAGCCTTGGATTTACGGAGACCCAGTACTTC,CASSLGFTETQYF
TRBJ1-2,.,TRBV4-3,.,TGCGCCAGCAGCCAAGCGACGGGAGGGGACTATGGCTACACCTTC,CASSQATGGDYGYTF
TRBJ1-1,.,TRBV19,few,TGTGCCAGTAGTAACCATCTCCTTGGGGCCACTGAAGCTTTCTTT,CASSNHLLGATEAFF
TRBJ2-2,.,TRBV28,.,TGTGCCAGCAGTTTATTGGGGACCGGGGAGCTGTTTTTT,CASSLLGTGELFF